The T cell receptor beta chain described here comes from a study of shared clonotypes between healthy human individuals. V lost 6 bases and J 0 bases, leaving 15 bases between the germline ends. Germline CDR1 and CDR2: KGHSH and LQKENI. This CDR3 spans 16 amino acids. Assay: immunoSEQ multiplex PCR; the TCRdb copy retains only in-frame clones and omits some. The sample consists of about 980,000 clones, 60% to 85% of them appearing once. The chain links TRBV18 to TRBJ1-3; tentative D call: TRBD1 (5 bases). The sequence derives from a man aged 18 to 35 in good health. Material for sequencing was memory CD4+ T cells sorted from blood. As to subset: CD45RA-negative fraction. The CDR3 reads CASSPSAGLSGNTIYF. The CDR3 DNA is TGTGCCAGCTCCCCAAGCGCGGGGCTCTCTGGAAACACCATATATTTT.